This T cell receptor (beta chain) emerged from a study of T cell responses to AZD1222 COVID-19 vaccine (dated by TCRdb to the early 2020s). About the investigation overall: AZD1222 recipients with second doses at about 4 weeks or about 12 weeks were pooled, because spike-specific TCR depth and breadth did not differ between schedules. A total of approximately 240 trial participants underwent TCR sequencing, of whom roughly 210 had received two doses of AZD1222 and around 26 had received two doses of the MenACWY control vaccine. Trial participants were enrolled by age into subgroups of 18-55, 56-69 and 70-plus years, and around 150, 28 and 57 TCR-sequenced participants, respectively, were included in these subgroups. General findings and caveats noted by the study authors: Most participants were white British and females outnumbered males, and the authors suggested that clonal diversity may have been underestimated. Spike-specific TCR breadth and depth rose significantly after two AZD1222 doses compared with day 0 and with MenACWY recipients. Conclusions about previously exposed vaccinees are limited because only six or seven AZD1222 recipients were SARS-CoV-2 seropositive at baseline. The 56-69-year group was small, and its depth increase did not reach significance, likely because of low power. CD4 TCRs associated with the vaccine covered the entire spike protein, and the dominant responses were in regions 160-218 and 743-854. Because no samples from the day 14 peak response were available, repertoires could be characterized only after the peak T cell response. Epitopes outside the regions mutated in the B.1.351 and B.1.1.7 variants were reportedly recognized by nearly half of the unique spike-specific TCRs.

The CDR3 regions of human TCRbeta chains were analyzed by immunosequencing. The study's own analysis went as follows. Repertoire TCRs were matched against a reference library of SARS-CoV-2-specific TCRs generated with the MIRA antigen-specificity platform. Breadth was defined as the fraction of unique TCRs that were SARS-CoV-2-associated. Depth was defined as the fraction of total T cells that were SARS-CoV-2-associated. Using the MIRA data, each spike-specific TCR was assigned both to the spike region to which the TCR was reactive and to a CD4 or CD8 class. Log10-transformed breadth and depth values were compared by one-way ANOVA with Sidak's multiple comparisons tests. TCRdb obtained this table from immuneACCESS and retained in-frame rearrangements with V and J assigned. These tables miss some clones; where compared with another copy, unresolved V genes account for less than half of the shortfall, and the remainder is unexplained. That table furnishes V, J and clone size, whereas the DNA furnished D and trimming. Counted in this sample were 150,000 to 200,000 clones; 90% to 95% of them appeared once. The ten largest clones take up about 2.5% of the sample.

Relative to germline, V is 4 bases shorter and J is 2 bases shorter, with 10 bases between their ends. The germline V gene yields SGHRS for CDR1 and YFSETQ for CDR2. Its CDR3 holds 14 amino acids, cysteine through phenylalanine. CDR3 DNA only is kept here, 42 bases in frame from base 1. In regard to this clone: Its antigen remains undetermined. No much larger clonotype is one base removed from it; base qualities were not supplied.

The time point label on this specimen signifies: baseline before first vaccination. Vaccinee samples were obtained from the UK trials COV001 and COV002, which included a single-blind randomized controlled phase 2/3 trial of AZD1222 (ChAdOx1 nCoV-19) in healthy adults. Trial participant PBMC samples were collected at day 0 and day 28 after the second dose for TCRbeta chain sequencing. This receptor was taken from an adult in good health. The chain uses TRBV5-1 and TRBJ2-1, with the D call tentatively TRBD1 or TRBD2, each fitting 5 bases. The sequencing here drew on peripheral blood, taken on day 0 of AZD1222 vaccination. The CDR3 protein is CASSPEGPYNEQFF. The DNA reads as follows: TGCGCCAGCAGCCCCGAGGGACCCTACAATGAGCAGTTCTTC.